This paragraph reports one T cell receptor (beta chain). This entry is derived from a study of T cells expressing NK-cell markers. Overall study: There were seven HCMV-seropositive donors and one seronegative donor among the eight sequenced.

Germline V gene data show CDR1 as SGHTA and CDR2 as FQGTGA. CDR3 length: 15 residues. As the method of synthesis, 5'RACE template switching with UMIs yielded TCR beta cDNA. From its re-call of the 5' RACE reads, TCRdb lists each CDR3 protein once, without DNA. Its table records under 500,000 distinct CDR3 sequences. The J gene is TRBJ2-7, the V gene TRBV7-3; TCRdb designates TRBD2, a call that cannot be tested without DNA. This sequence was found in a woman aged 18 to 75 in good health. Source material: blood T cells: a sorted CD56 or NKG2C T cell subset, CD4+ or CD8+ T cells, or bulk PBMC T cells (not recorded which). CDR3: CASSPKGLAGAEQYF. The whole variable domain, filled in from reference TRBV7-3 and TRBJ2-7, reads GAGVSQTPSNKVTEKGKYVELRCDPISGHTALYWYRQSLGQGPEFLIYFQGTGAADDSGLPNDRFFAVRPEGSVSTLKIQRTERGDSAVYLCASSPKGLAGAEQYFGPGTRLTVT.